The 21 T cell receptor beta chains below all came from one sample that was sequenced in a study of blood T cell repertoires in COVID-19. The data were produced by immunoSEQ multiplex PCR, yet TCRdb's version contains in-frame clones alone and is incomplete. This table holds under 300,000 clones, around 90% found once. Sequencing used PBMCs or T cells enriched from blood (not recorded which). These receptors were obtained from a young woman with acute COVID-19.

Here the CDR3 reads CASSVDLPPAEQFF. The CDR3 nucleotides read TGCGCCAGCAGCGTGGACTTGCCCCCAGCGGAGCAGTTCTTC. The J gene is TRBJ2-1, the V gene TRBV5-1; possible D gene TRBD2, 5 bases. Germline loops: CDR1 SGHRS, CDR2 YFSETQ. V dropped 4 bases and J dropped 10 bases, with 18 bases sitting between them. There are 14 residues in the CDR3.

The chain employs TRBV28 and TRBJ2-2; perhaps TRBD1 as D (5 bases). The V end was cut by 6 bases, the J end by 2 bases, with 16 bases between. The CDR3 is made up of 16 amino acids. Germline V gene lookup returns CDR1 MDHEN and CDR2 SYDVKM. The CDR3 DNA reads TGTGCCAGCAGCCCCCCGCGACAGCTTAACACCGGGGAGCTGTTTTTT. Amino acid sequence: CASSPPRQLNTGELFF.

The V gene is TRBV7-6, the J gene TRBJ2-1, with D perhaps matching TRBD2 (7 bases). CDR1 is SGHVS, CDR2 FNYEAQ, per germline. V was clipped by 0 bases and J by 6 bases, with 12 bases between them. The CDR3 sequence is 15 residues long. The CDR3 spells CASSLAGGALNEQFF. In DNA form, the CDR3 reads TGTGCCAGCAGCTTAGCGGGGGGGGCCCTCAATGAGCAGTTCTTC.

The V call is TRBV6-5, the J call TRBJ1-2; perhaps TRBD1 as D (5 bases). The CDR3 length is 16 residues. Trimming removed 0 bases at V and 4 bases at J, with 15 bases between. The germline gives CDR1 MNHEY, CDR2 SVGAGI. The CDR3 is CASSYSGQGPSYGYTF. DNA for the CDR3: TGTGCCAGCAGTTACTCGGGGCAGGGCCCGTCCTATGGCTACACCTTC.

This clone was observed a single time. The V gene is TRBV4-3, the J gene TRBJ2-7; weak D call: TRBD1 (7 bases). V lost 0 bases and J 11 bases, leaving 14 bases between the germline ends. This CDR3 spans 13 amino acids. Germline CDR1 is LGHNA and CDR2 is YSLEER. CDR3 bases: TGCGCCAGCAGCCAAGACGGAGGGGACAGCAAGTACTTC. Its protein is CASSQDGGDSKYF.

V is TRBV2 and J is TRBJ2-7, with D possibly matching TRBD2 (5 bases). The CDR3 has 16 amino acids. Germline loops: CDR1 SNHLY, CDR2 FYNNEI. Trimming removed 6 bases from V and 7 bases from J, with 25 bases in between. The chain's CDR3 is CASREQLGLGSGEQYF. CDR3 nucleotides: TGTGCCAGCAGGGAGCAACTAGGCCTTGGGTCGGGGGAGCAGTACTTC. Full variable domain (remainder filled in from reference TRBV2 and TRBJ2-7): EPEVTQTPSHQVTQMGQEVILRCVPISNHLYFYWYRQILGQKVEFLVSFYNNEISEKSEIFDDQFSVERPDGSNFTLKIRSTKLEDSAMYFCASREQLGLGSGEQYFGPGTRLTVT.

The chain employs TRBV5-4 and TRBJ2-1; TRBD2 matches at 7 bases. After removal of 0 bases from V and 2 bases from J, the junction contained 5 bases not matched to a gene. The CDR3 loop spans 16 amino acids. Germline-derived CDR1 and CDR2 are SGHNT and YYREEE (reference sequence). The CDR3 spells CASSLGHGTTYNEQFF. The CDR3 DNA reads TGTGCCAGCAGCTTGGGGCATGGGACTACCTACAATGAGCAGTTCTTC.

The CDR3 loop reads CASSLVSEYQPQHF. The CDR3 nucleotides read TGTGCCAGCAGCTTAGTATCAGAATATCAGCCCCAGCATTTT. The rearrangement uses TRBV7-8 and TRBJ1-5; D gene ambiguous. V was pared by 1 base and J by 5 bases, with 9 bases between. The CDR3 sequence is 14 residues long. CDR1 and CDR2 from the germline V gene are SGHVS and FQNEAQ.

The V gene is TRBV5-1, the J gene TRBJ1-1; D is perhaps TRBD1 (5 bases). This CDR3 is built from 15 residues. Trimming stripped 4 bases from V and 1 base from J, with 14 bases between. From germline, CDR1 is SGHRS and CDR2 YFSETQ. Written as DNA, the CDR3 is TGCGCCAGCAGCCAACCTCAGGGAAGGAACACTGAAGCTTTCTTT. It codes for CASSQPQGRNTEAFF.

The chain has TRBV28 and TRBJ2-4; 8 positions agree with TRBD1. The CDR3 extends over 22 amino acids. Germline V gene lookup returns CDR1 MDHEN and CDR2 SYDVKM. V lost 5 bases and J lost 0; bases outside the gene matches: 24. Written as DNA, the CDR3 is TGTGCCAGCAGTGCTAACAGACAGGGGCTGTCCCCAGGATTTATAGCCAAAAACATTCAGTACTTC. Its translation is CASSANRQGLSPGFIAKNIQYF.

The chain is built from TRBV20-1 and TRBJ2-3; D uncertain. Between the trimmed V and J ends, which lost 1 base and 4 bases, there was a span of 3 bases. The CDR3 is 11 amino acids. Germline CDR1 and CDR2: DFQATT and SNEGSKA (reference sequence). CDR3 sequence (DNA): TGCAGTGCTAGAGTATCAGATACGCAGTATTTT. Its protein is CSARVSDTQYF.

The V call is TRBV6-5, the J call TRBJ2-1, with a possible D match to TRBD1 (6 bases). V lost 6 bases and J 7 bases, leaving 19 bases between the germline ends. Per germline, CDR1 MNHEY and CDR2 SVGAGI. The CDR3 consists of 15 residues. The CDR3 sequence: CASSSDRRNWNEQFF. Here the CDR3 DNA reads TGTGCCAGCAGCTCGGACAGAAGGAATTGGAATGAGCAGTTCTTC.

The chain has TRBV7-2 and TRBJ1-2; 8 positions agree with TRBD1. Germline assignment: CDR1 SGHTA and CDR2 FQGNSA. J gave up 6 bases and V 1 base, and 10 bases lay outside the gene matches. The CDR3 extends over 16 amino acids. CDR3 nucleotide sequence: TGTGCCAGCAGCTTAGGCCCCCCGCCGGACAGGGATGGCTACACCTTC. Its protein product is CASSLGPPPDRDGYTF.

This sequence joins TRBV28 and TRBJ2-5; 16 positions match TRBD2. From germline, CDR1 is MDHEN and CDR2 SYDVKM. This CDR3 has 20 amino acids. Trimming cost V 3 bases and J 5 bases; bases outside gene matches: 15. This CDR3 reads CASSFSGLAGGLPSRETQYF. Here the CDR3 DNA reads TGTGCCAGCAGTTTCTCGGGACTAGCGGGAGGGCTCCCCTCACGGGAGACCCAGTACTTC.

J is TRBJ1-4 and V is TRBV6-5; 7 nucleotides line up with TRBD1. Germline CDR1 is MNHEY and CDR2 is SVGAGI. This CDR3 is 15 amino acids long. The junction had 10 bases not matched to a gene; V was cut back by 7 bases and J by 5 bases. The CDR3 reads CASKQNRGLNEKLFF. CDR3 sequence (DNA): TGTGCCAGCAAGCAAAACAGGGGACTCAATGAAAAACTGTTTTTT.

The rearrangement links TRBV6-5 to TRBJ2-2, with 8 bases aligning to TRBD1. The CDR3 is 13 residues long. CDR1 and CDR2 from the germline V gene are MNHEY and SVGAGI. V shed 6 bases and J 6 bases; nucleotides not matched to a gene: 3. As DNA, the CDR3 is TGTGCCAGCAGGATACAGGGGGCCGGGGAGCTGTTTTTT. Encoded protein: CASRIQGAGELFF.

V and J are TRBV27 and TRBJ1-3; TRBD1 matches 12 bases. The CDR3 runs to 15 residues. The germline gives CDR1 MNHEY, CDR2 SMNVEV (reference sequence). J lost 4 bases, V lost 6 bases, and 4 bases had no gene match. The CDR3 loop is CASRGTGGAGNTIYF. In nucleotides, the CDR3 is TGTGCCAGCAGGGGGACAGGGGGCGCGGGAAACACCATATATTTT.

The chain employs TRBV14 and TRBJ1-1, with D possibly being TRBD1 (5 bases). The CDR3 spans 12 residues. Germline V lookup: CDR1 SGHDN, CDR2 FVKESK. V lost 4 bases, J lost 10 bases, and 13 bases lay in between. The CDR3 sequence: CASSRPGGGAFF. The CDR3 nucleotides read TGTGCCAGCAGCCGCCCCGGGGGGGGAGCTTTCTTT. The variable domain in full, completed from reference TRBV14 and TRBJ1-1, reads EAGVTQFPSHSVIEKGQTVTLRCDPISGHDNLYWYRRVMGKEIKFLLHFVKESKQDESGMPNNRFLAERTGGTYSTLKVQPAELEDSGVYFCASSRPGGGAFFGQGTRLTVV.

V is TRBV2 and J is TRBJ2-7; tentative D call: TRBD2 (6 bases). The CDR3 consists of 15 residues. Per the germline V gene, CDR1 is SNHLY and CDR2 is FYNNEI. Trimming took 2 bases from V and 5 from J, leaving 16 bases between them. The CDR3: CASSESPWGVNEQYF. The CDR3 region has the DNA TGTGCCAGCAGTGAATCCCCCTGGGGGGTAAACGAGCAGTACTTC.

The chain links TRBV5-1 to TRBJ1-4, with 11 bases identical to TRBD1. The CDR3 spans 17 residues. Germline V gene data show CDR1 as SGHRS and CDR2 as YFSETQ. After removal of 0 bases from V and 3 bases from J, the junction contained 4 bases not matched to a gene. CDR3 in amino acids: CASSLAGTGGANEKLFF. The CDR3 nucleotides read TGCGCCAGCAGCTTGGCCGGGACAGGGGGTGCTAATGAAAAACTGTTTTTT.

The chain employs TRBV28 and TRBJ1-4, with D possibly being TRBD1 (5 bases). Germline V lookup: CDR1 MDHEN, CDR2 SYDVKM. V dropped 5 bases and J dropped 4 bases, with 14 bases sitting between them. This CDR3 contains 15 residues. CDR3 sequence: CASSLVRQGNEKLFF. The CDR3 region has the DNA TGTGCCAGCAGTCTCGTGCGGCAGGGTAATGAAAAACTGTTTTTT.